This T cell receptor (beta chain) was captured in a study of blood T cells in healthy people across ages. Findings of the study overall: Among long-lived donors, naive CD4+ cells were more numerous and diversity higher than in aged donors. Because sorting was not performed, PBMCs prevented conclusive naive versus antigen-experienced comparison.

A J-beta primer mix and a sample-barcoded 5' primer were used in a second PCR of about 6 to 12 cycles. Via MiXCR, TCRdb re-called the 5' RACE reads, giving one row per CDR3 protein. The table has more than 1 million distinct CDR3 sequences, 40% to 45% seen once. Healthy Caucasians from Russia aged about 6 to 90 served as donors. Notes on this clonotype: Antigen specificity is unknown.

The germline V gene has CDR1 SGHDT and CDR2 YYEEEE. This CDR3 is built from 15 residues. Sequenced input: blood. The source is a woman aged 55-69 years in good health. The chain carries TRBV5-6 and TRBJ2-7, with a possible D match to TRBD1 (5 bases). The J call may be mistaken, given a closer DNA end match to TRBJ2-5. The CDR3 sequence: CASSWPTQGWETQYF. The CDR3 coding sequence is TGTGCCAGCAGCTGGCCCACCCAGGGCTGGGAGACCCAGTACTTC.